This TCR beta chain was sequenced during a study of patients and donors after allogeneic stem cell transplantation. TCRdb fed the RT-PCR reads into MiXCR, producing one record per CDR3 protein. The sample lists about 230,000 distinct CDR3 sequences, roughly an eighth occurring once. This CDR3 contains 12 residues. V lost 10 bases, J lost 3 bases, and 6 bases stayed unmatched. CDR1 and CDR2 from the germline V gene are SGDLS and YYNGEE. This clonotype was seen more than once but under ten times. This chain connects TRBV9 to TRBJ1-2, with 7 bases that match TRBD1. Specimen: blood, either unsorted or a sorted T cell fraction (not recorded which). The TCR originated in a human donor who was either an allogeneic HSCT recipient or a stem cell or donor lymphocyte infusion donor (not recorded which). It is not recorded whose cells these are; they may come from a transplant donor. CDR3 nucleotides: TGTGCCTCCGGGACAGTCTACTATGGCTACACCTTC. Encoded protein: CASGTVYYGYTF. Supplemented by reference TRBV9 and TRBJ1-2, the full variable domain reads DSGVTQTPKHLITATGQRVTLRCSPRSGDLSVYWYQQSLDQGLQFLIQYYNGEERAKGNILERFSAQQFPDLHSELNLSSLELGDSALYFCASGTVYYGYTFGSGTRLTVV.